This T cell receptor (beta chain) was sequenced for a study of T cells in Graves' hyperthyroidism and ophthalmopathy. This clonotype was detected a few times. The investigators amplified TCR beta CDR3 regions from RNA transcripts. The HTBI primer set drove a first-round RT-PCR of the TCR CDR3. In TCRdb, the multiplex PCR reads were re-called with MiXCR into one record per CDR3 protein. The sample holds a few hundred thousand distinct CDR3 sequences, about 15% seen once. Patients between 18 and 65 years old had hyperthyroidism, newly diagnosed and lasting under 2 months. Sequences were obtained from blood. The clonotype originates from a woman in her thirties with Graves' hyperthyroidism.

CDR3 in amino acids: CASSSTRDSNYGYTF. The CDR3 DNA is TGTGCCAGCAGTTCGACCCGGGACAGCAACTATGGCTACACCTTC. The rearrangement joins TRBV27 to TRBJ1-2; 7 nucleotides agree with TRBD1. V was pared by 4 bases and J by 2 bases, with 7 bases of the junction left unmatched. CDR1 and CDR2 from the germline V gene are MNHEY and SMNVEV (reference sequence). This CDR3 is built from 15 residues.